The subject of this entry is one T cell receptor (beta chain). Antigen: not known. This entry belongs to a study of T cell responses to AZD1222 COVID-19 vaccine. Study results and limitations: Just a handful of people given AZD1222 tested seropositive at baseline. Spike-specific TCR breadth and depth were elevated following two AZD1222 doses.

TCRdb keeps only in-frame clones here, not all; method: immunoSEQ multiplex PCR. This table holds some 200,000 clones, 85% to 90% found once. The germline V gene has CDR1 SGHVS and CDR2 FNYEAQ. CDR3 size: 12 residues. V dropped 3 bases and J dropped 1 base, with 2 bases sitting between them. Material: peripheral blood, obtained 28 days after the second AZD1222 dose. This chain uses TRBV7-6 with TRBJ2-3; no clear D. The clonotype comes from an adult who received the AZD1222 COVID-19 vaccine. CDR3 bases: TGTGCCAGCAGCTTCGGCACAGATACGCAGTATTTT. Its translation is CASSFGTDTQYF.